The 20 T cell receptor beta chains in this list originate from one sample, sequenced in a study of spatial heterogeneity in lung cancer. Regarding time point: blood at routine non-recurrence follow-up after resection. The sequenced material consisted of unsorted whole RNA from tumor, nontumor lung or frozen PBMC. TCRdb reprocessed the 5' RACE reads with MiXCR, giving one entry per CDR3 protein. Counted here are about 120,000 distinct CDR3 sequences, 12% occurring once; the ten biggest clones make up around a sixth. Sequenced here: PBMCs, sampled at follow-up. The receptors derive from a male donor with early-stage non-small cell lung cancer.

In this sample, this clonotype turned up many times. For the CDR3, the DNA is TGCGCCAGCAGCACGAACAGGGTCGAGCAGTACTTC. Residues: CASSTNRVEQYF. The chain links TRBV5-1 to TRBJ2-7; D may be TRBD1 (6 bases). Deletions cut 4 bases from V and 6 bases from J, with 11 bases between. Germline V gives CDR1 SGHRS, CDR2 YFSETQ. The CDR3 loop spans 12 amino acids.

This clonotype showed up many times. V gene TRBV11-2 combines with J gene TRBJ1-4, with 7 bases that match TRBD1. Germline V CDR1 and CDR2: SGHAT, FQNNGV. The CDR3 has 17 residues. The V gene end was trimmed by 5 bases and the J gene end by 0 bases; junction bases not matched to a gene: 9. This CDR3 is CASSLSGQLATNEKLFF. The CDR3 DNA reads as TGTGCCAGCAGCCTTTCGGGACAGCTTGCAACTAATGAAAAACTGTTTTTT. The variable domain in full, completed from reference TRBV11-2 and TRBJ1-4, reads EAGVAQSPRYKIIEKRQSVAFWCNPISGHATLYWYQQILGQGPKLLIQFQNNGVVDDSQLPKDRFSAERLKGVDSTLKIQPAKLEDSAVYLCASSLSGQLATNEKLFFGSGTQLSVL.

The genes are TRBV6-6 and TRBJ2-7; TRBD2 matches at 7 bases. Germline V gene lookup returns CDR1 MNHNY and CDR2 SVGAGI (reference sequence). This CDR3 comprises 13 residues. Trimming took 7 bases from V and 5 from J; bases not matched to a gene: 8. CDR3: CASIGRGFNEQYF. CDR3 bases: TGTGCCAGCATAGGGCGGGGGTTCAACGAGCAGTACTTC.

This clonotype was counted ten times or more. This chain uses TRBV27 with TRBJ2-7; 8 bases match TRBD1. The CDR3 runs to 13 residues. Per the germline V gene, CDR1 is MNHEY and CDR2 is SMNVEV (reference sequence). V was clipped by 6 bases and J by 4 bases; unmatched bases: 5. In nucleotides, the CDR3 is TGTGCCAGCAGCCACGACAGGGGTTACGAGCAGTACTTC. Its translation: CASSHDRGYEQYF.

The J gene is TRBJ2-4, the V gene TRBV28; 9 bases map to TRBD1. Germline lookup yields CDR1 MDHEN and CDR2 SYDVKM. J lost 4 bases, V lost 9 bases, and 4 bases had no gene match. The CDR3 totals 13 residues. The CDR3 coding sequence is TGTGCCAGGGGGGGACAGGGAAAAAACATTCAGTACTTC. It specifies CARGGQGKNIQYF.

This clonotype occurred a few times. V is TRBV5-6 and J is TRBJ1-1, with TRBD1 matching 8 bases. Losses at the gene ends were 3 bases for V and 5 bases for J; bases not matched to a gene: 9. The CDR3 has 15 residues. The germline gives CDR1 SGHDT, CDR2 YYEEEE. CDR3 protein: CASSSFRTGKTEAFF. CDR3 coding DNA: TGTGCCAGCAGCTCCTTTCGGACAGGGAAAACTGAAGCTTTCTTT.

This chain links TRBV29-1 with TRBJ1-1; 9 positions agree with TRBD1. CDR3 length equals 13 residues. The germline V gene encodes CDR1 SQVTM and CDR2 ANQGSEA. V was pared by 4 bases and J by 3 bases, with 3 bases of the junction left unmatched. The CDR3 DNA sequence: TGCAGCGTTGCGGGACAGGGTGACACTGAAGCTTTCTTT. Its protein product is CSVAGQGDTEAFF. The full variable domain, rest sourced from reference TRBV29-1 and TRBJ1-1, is SAVISQKPSRDICQRGTSLTIQCQVDSQVTMMFWYRQQPGQSLTLIATANQGSEATYESGFVIDKFPISRPNLTFSTLTVSNMSPEDSSIYLCSVAGQGDTEAFFGQGTRLTVV.

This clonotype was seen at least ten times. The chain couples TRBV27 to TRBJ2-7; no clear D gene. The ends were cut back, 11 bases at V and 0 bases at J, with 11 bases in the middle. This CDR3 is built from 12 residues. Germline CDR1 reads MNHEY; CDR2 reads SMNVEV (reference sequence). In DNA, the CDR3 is TGTGCCCATAGGTACTTCTCCTACGAGCAGTACTTC. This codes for CAHRYFSYEQYF.

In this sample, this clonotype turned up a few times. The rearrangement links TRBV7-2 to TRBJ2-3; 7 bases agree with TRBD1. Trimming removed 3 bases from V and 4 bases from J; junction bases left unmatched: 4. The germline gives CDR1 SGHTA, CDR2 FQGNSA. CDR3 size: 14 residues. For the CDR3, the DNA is TGTGCCAGCAGCTTGCGAGGGGGCGCAGATACGCAGTATTTT. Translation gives CASSLRGGADTQYF.

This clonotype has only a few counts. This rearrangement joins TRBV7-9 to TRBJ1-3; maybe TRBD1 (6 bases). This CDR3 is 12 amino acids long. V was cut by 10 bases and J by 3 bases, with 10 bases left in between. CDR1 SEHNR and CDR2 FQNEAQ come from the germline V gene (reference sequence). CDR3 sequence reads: CAIGTFGNTIYF. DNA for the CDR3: TGTGCCATCGGGACATTTGGAAACACCATATATTTT.

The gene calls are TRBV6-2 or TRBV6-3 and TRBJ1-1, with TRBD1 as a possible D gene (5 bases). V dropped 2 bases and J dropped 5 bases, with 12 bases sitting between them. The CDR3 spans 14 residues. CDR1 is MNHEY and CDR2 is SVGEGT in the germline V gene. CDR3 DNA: TGTGCCAGCAGTTACGCAGGGAGGGCGACTGAAGCTTTCTTT. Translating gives CASSYAGRATEAFF.

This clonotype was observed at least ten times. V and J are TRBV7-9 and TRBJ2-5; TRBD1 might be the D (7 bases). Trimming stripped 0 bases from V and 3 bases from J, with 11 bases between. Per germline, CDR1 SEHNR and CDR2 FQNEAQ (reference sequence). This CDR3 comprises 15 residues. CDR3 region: CASSLARGTEETQYF. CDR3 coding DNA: TGTGCCAGCAGCTTAGCGCGCGGGACAGAAGAGACCCAGTACTTC. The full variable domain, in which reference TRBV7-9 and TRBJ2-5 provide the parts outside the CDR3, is DTGVSQNPRHKITKRGQNVTFRCDPISEHNRLYWYRQTLGQGPEFLTYFQNEAQLEKSRLLSDRFSAERPKGSFSTLEIQRTEQGDSAMYLCASSLARGTEETQYFGPGTRLLVL.

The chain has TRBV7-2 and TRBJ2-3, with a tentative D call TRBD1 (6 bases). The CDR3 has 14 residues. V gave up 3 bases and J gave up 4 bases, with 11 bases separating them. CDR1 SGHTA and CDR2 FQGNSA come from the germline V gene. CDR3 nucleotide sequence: TGTGCCAGCAGCTTCCGCAGGGGTGCAGATACGCAGTATTTT. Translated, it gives CASSFRRGADTQYF.

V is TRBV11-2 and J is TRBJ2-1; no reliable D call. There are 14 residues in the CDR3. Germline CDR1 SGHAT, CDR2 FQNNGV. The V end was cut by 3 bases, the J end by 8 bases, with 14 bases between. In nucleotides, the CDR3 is TGTGCCAGCAGCTTGTTGCTGGGCTGGGATGAGCAGTTCTTC. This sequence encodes CASSLLLGWDEQFF.

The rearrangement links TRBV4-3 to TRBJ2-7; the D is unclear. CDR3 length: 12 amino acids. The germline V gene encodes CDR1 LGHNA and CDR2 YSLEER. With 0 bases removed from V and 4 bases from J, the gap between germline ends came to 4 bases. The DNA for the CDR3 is TGCGCCAGCAGCCAAGATCGGTACGAGCAGTACTTC. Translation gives CASSQDRYEQYF.

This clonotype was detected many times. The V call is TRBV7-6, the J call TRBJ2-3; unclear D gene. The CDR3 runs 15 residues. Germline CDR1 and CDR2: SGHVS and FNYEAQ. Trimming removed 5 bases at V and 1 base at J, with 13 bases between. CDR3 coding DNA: TGTGCCAGCAGCCCCAGCCATTTAGGCACAGATACGCAGTATTTT. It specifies CASSPSHLGTDTQYF.

CDR3 nucleotides: TGTGCCAGCAGCTTAGAGGGGAGCCATGGCTACACCTTC. This encodes CASSLEGSHGYTF. The rearrangement joins TRBV7-9 to TRBJ1-2, with TRBD1 as a possible D gene (5 bases). Germline V lookup: CDR1 SEHNR, CDR2 FQNEAQ (reference sequence). The CDR3 has 13 residues. With 1 base removed from V and 6 bases from J, the gap between germline ends came to 9 bases.

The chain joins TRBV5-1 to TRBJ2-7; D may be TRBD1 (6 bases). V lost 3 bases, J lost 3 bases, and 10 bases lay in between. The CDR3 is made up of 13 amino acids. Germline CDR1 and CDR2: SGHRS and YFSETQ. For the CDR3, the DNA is TGCGCCAGCAGCTATGGACAGAGCTACGAGCAGTACTTC. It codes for CASSYGQSYEQYF.

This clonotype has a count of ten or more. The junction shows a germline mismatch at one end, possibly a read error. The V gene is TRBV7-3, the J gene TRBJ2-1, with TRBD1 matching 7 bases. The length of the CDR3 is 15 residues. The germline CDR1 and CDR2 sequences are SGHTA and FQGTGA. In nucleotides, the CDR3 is TGTGCCAGCAGTTTAACCGGACAGGCTTACAATGAGCAGTTCTTC. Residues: CASSLTGQAYNEQFF.

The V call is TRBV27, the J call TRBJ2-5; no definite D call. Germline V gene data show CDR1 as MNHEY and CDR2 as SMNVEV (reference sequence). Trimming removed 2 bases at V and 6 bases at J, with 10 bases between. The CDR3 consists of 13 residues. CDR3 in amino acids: CASSLNRGKTQYF. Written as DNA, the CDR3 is TGTGCCAGCAGTTTAAACAGAGGAAAGACCCAGTACTTC.